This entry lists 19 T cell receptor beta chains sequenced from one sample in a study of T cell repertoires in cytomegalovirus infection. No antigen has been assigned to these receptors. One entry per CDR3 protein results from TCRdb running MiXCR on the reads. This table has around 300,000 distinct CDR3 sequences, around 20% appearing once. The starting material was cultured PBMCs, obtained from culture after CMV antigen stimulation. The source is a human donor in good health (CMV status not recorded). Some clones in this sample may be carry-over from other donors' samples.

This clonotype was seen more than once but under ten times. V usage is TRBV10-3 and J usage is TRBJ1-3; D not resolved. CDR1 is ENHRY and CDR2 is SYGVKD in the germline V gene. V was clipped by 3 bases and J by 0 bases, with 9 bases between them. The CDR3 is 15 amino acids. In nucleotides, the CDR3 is TGTGCCATCAGTGATTCGACCGCCTCTGGAAACACCATATATTTT. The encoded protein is CAISDSTASGNTIYF.

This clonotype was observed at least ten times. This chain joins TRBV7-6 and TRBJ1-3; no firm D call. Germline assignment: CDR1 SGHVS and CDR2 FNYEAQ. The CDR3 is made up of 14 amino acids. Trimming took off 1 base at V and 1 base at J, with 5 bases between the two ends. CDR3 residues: CASSLEVSGNTIYF. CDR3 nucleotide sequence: TGTGCCAGCAGCTTAGAAGTTTCTGGAAACACCATATATTTT.

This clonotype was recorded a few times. The CDR3 DNA follows: TGTGCCAGCAGCTCCACCACAGGGGGTTGGCGCACCGGGGAGCTGTTTTTT. Residues: CASSSTTGGWRTGELFF. The chain carries TRBV11-2 and TRBJ2-2; 8 bases are a match to TRBD1. V lost 4 bases and J lost 4; bases outside the gene matches: 11. Germline V gives CDR1 SGHAT, CDR2 FQNNGV. This CDR3 has 17 amino acids. Variable domain in full (rest from reference TRBV11-2 and TRBJ2-2): EAGVAQSPRYKIIEKRQSVAFWCNPISGHATLYWYQQILGQGPKLLIQFQNNGVVDDSQLPKDRFSAERLKGVDSTLKIQPAKLEDSAVYLCASSSTTGGWRTGELFFGEGSRLTVL.

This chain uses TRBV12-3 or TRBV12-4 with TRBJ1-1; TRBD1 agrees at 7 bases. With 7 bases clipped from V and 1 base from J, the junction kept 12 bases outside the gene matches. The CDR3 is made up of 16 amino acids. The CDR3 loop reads CASTNYWTGWNTEAFF. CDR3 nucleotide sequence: TGTGCCAGCACCAATTACTGGACAGGATGGAACACTGAAGCTTTCTTT.

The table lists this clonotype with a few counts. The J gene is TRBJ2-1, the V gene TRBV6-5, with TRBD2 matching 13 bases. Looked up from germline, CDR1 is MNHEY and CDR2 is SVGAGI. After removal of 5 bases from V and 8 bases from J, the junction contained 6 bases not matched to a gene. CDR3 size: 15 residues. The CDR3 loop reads CASSPGLAGVHEQFF. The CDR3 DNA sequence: TGTGCCAGCAGTCCCGGACTAGCGGGAGTCCATGAGCAGTTCTTC.

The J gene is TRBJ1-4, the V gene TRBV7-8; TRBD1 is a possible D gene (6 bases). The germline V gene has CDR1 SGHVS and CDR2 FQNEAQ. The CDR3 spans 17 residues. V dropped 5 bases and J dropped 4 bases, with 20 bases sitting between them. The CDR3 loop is CASSLIPAGAGNEKLFF. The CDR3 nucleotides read TGTGCCAGCAGCCTAATACCGGCAGGGGCCGGTAATGAAAAACTGTTTTTT.

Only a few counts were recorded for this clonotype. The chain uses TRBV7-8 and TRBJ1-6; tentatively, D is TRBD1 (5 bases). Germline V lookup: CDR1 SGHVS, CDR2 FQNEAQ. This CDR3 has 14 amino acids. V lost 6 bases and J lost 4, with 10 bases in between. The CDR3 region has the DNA TGTGCCAGCAGTGAAGGGACTTATAATTCACCCCTCCACTTT. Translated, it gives CASSEGTYNSPLHF.

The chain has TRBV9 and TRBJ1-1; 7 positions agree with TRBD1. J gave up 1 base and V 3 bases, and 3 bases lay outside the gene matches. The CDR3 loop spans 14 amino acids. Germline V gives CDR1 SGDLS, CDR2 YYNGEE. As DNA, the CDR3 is TGTGCCAGCAGCGGCGACAGGGCGAACACTGAAGCTTTCTTT. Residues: CASSGDRANTEAFF.

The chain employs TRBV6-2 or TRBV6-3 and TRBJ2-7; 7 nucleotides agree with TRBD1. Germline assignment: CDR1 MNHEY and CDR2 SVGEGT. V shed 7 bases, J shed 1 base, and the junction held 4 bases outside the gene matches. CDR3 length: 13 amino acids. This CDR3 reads CASTTGASYEQYF. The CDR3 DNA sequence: TGTGCCAGCACCACAGGGGCGTCCTACGAGCAGTACTTC.

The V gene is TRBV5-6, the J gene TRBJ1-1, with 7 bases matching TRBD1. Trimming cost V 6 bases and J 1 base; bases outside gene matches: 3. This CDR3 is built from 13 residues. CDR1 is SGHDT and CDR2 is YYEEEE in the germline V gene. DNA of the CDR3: TGTGCCAGCAACTACAGGGGGAACACTGAAGCTTTCTTT. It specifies CASNYRGNTEAFF.

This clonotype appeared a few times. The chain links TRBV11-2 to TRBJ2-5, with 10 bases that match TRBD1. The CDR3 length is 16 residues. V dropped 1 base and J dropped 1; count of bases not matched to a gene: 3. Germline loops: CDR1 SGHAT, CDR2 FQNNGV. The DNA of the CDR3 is TGTGCCAGCAGCTTAGTCAGGACAGGGGGCCAAGAGACCCAGTACTTC. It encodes CASSLVRTGGQETQYF. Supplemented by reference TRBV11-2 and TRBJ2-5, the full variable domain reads EAGVAQSPRYKIIEKRQSVAFWCNPISGHATLYWYQQILGQGPKLLIQFQNNGVVDDSQLPKDRFSAERLKGVDSTLKIQPAKLEDSAVYLCASSLVRTGGQETQYFGPGTRLLVL.

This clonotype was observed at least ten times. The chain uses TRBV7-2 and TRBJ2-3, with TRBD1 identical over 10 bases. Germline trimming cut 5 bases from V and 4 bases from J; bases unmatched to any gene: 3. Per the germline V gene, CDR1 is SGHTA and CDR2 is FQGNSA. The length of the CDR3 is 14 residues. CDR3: CASSQGQGADTQYF. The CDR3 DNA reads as TGTGCCAGCAGCCAAGGACAGGGGGCAGATACGCAGTATTTT.

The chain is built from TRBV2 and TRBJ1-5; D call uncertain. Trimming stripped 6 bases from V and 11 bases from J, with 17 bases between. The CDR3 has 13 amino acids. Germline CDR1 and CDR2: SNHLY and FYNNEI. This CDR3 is CASSLPTHGAQHF. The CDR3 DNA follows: TGTGCCAGCAGCTTACCAACCCACGGGGCCCAGCATTTT.

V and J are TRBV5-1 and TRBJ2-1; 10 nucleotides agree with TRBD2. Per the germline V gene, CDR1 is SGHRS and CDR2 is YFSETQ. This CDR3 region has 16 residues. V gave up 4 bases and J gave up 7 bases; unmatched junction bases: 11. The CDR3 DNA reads TGCGCCAGCAGCCGGACTTTAGCGGGAGGTTTTAATGAGCAGTTCTTC. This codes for CASSRTLAGGFNEQFF.

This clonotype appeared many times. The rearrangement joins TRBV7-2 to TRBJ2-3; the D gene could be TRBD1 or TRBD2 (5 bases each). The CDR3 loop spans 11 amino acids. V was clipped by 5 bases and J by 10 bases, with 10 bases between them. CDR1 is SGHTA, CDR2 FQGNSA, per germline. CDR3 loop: CASSPRGAQYF. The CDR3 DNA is TGTGCCAGCAGCCCGAGGGGCGCGCAGTATTTT.

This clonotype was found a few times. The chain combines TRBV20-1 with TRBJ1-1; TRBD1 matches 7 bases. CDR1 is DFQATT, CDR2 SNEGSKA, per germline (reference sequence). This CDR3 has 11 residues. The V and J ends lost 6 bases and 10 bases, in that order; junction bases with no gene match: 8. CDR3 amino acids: CSASTGAGAFF. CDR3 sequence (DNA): TGCAGTGCAAGTACAGGGGCGGGAGCTTTCTTT.

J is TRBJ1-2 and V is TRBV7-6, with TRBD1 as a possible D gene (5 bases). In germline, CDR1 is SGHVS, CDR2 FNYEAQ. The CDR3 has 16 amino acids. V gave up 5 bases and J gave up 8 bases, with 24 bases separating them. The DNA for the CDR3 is TGTGCCAGCAGCCCTCCGGGACCAGGGCGGATTCAGGGCTACACCTTC. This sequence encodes CASSPPGPGRIQGYTF. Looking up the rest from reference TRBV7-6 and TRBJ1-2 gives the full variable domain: GAGVSQSPRYKVTKRGQDVALRCDPISGHVSLYWYRQALGQGPEFLTYFNYEAQQDKSGLPNDRFSAERPEGSISTLTIQRTEQRDSAMYRCASSPPGPGRIQGYTFGSGTRLTVV.

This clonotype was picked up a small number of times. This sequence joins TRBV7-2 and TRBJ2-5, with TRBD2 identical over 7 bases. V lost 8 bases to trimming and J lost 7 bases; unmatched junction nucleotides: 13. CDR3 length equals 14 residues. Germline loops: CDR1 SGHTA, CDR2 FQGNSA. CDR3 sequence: CASHPPGGRVTQYF. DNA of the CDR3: TGTGCCAGCCACCCCCCCGGCGGGAGAGTGACCCAGTACTTC.

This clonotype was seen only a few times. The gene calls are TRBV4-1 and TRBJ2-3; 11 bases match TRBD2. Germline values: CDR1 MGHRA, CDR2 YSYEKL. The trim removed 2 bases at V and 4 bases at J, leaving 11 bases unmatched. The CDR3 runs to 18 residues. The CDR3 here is CASSQILLAGVRADTQYF. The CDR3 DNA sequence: TGCGCCAGCAGCCAAATCTTACTAGCGGGAGTGAGGGCAGATACGCAGTATTTT.